These 8 T cell receptor beta chains originate from one sample sequenced in a study of control samples from healthy donors and cancer patients. Clones were sequenced by immunoSEQ multiplex PCR, and TCRdb holds only the in-frame ones, with some missing. The sample holds about 97,000 clones, 92% seen once. Material: blood. The receptor set was obtained from a woman between 18 and 30 years old in good health.

The chain uses TRBV3-1 (or the pseudogene TRBV3-2) and TRBJ2-3, with no clear D. In germline, CDR1 is LGHDT, CDR2 YNNKEL (reference sequence). The length of the CDR3 is 13 residues. Trimming stripped 1 base from V and 10 bases from J, with 12 bases between. CDR3 nucleotide sequence: TGTGCCAGCAGCCAAGTCAACCCAGGAGCGCAGTATTTT. Translating it yields CASSQVNPGAQYF.

This rearrangement joins TRBV7-2 to TRBJ2-1; perhaps TRBD2 as D (6 bases). Trimming shortened V by 3 bases and J by 8 bases, and 29 bases separated the two germline ends. From germline, CDR1 is SGHTA and CDR2 FQGNSA. CDR3 length equals 19 residues. CDR3 DNA: TGTGCCAGCAGCTTGAACTGGGGCACTAGCTACGACGGTGGGGATGAGCAGTTCTTC. Amino acid sequence: CASSLNWGTSYDGGDEQFF.

The chain couples TRBV30 to TRBJ1-1; 8 bases agree with TRBD1. Germline CDR1 GTSNPN, CDR2 SVGIG (reference sequence). With V trimmed by 5 bases and J by 5 bases, 4 bases remained unmatched. This CDR3 spans 12 amino acids. CDR3 loop: CAWENRGTEAFF. The CDR3 DNA is TGTGCCTGGGAGAACAGGGGGACTGAAGCTTTCTTT.

The V gene is TRBV7-8, the J gene TRBJ1-1, with 9 nucleotides matching TRBD1. Germline loops: CDR1 SGHVS, CDR2 FQNEAQ. Germline trimming cut 7 bases from V and 5 bases from J; bases unmatched to any gene: 11. There are 15 residues in the CDR3. The CDR3 DNA reads as TGTGCCAGCACACAGCGACAGGGGGGAAAAACTGAAGCTTTCTTT. The encoded protein is CASTQRQGGKTEAFF.

The genes are TRBV29-1 and TRBJ2-1, with 7 bases matching TRBD1. V was clipped by 6 bases and J by 4 bases; unmatched bases: 6. The CDR3 extends over 13 amino acids. Per the germline V gene, CDR1 is SQVTM and CDR2 is ANQGSEA. CDR3 nucleotides: TGCAGCGTCCCGGACAGGTCTTACAATGAGCAGTTCTTC. It yields the protein CSVPDRSYNEQFF.

The V gene is TRBV6-4, the J gene TRBJ1-2; no reliable D call. CDR3 length: 15 amino acids. The germline V and J ends were trimmed by 0 bases and 8 bases, with 16 bases remaining between them. Germline CDR1 is MRHNA and CDR2 is SNTAGT. The CDR3 DNA sequence: TGTGCCAGCAGTGACTCGAGGGCCGCTCCAAGGGGCTACACCTTC. It specifies CASSDSRAAPRGYTF.

V gene TRBV19 combines with J gene TRBJ2-1, with D unclear. V dropped 5 bases and J dropped 0 bases, with 8 bases sitting between them. There are 14 residues in the CDR3. The germline V gene encodes CDR1 LNHDA and CDR2 SQIVND (reference sequence). The CDR3 region is CASSPQSSYNEQFF. In nucleotides, the CDR3 is TGTGCCAGTAGTCCCCAGAGCTCCTACAATGAGCAGTTCTTC.

The chain links TRBV6-4 to TRBJ2-1; 13 nucleotides match TRBD2. The germline V gene has CDR1 MRHNA and CDR2 SNTAGT. The CDR3 extends over 15 amino acids. The J segment lost 8 bases and the V segment lost 5 bases, leaving 6 bases of the junction unmatched. CDR3 sequence: CASSRTSGSIHEQFF. CDR3 nucleotides: TGTGCCAGCAGTAGGACTAGCGGGAGTATCCATGAGCAGTTCTTC.